This T cell receptor (beta chain) was identified in a study of T cell responses to AZD1222 COVID-19 vaccine. Sequencing was performed with immunoSEQ multiplex PCR; in TCRdb, only in-frame clones are kept and a portion is missing. The sample has over 150,000 clones; around 87% are singletons. The CDR3 covers 16 residues. CDR1 is GTSNPN and CDR2 is SVGIG in the germline V gene (reference sequence). V gave up 0 bases and J gave up 2 bases; unmatched junction bases: 6. The chain combines TRBV30 with TRBJ2-3; 9 nucleotides match TRBD2. Sequencing was performed on peripheral blood, taken on day 0 of AZD1222 vaccination. This receptor was identified in an adult in good health. The DNA of the CDR3 is TGTGCCTGGAGTGTAGGGGCGGGGGGGCACACAGATACGCAGTATTTT. Amino acid sequence: CAWSVGAGGHTDTQYF.